Shown below are 24 T cell receptor beta chains from a single sample sequenced in a study of metastatic and nonmetastatic thyroid tumors. TCRdb re-called the PCR reads via MiXCR. Of 17,000 or so clones listed, roughly a quarter are singletons. Until they underwent thyroid surgery, no patient had received any treatment. Sequencing used adjacent normal tissue. The receptors were sampled from a female donor with papillary thyroid cancer or a benign thyroid nodule (not recorded which). Some clones in this sample may be carry-over from other donors' samples.

The rearrangement links TRBV20-1 to TRBJ1-2, with D possibly matching TRBD1 (5 bases). Germline loops: CDR1 DFQATT, CDR2 SNEGSKA (reference sequence). The CDR3 totals 12 residues. The CDR3 here is CSAGGWNYGYTF. In DNA form, the CDR3 reads TGCAGCGCCGGGGGGTGGAACTATGGCTACACCTTC.

The chain uses TRBV4-1 and TRBJ2-7; 11 positions agree with TRBD1. Germline CDR1 is MGHRA and CDR2 is YSYEKL. The CDR3 runs to 16 residues. V gave up 3 bases and J gave up 2 bases; unmatched junction bases: 6. DNA for the CDR3: TGCGCCAGCAGCCAGTTACCGGGACAGGGGGCCTACGAGCAGTACTTC. This translates into CASSQLPGQGAYEQYF.

This clone showed up just a few times. The CDR3 bases are TGCGCCAGCACCGGGACGGTGAACTATGGCTACACCTTC. Encoded protein: CASTGTVNYGYTF. The chain has TRBV10-1 and TRBJ1-2; TRBD1 might be the D (5 bases). Germline CDR1 and CDR2: WNHNN and SYGVQD (reference sequence). This CDR3 is built from 13 residues. With 7 bases removed from V and 2 bases from J, the gap between germline ends came to 11 bases.

The chain employs TRBV11-2 and TRBJ2-1; 9 bases agree with TRBD2. Germline V gene lookup returns CDR1 SGHAT and CDR2 FQNNGV. V lost 3 bases and J lost 6; bases outside the gene matches: 6. The CDR3 runs to 15 residues. The CDR3 DNA sequence: TGTGCCAGCAGCTTTGTGGCGGGAGGGGGCAATGAGCAGTTCTTC. Residues: CASSFVAGGGNEQFF.

This chain joins TRBV6-1 and TRBJ2-5; D is undetermined. Germline loops: CDR1 MNHNS, CDR2 SASEGT. Trimming took 7 bases from V and 1 from J, leaving 13 bases between them. There are 14 residues in the CDR3. The CDR3 nucleotides are TGTGCCAGCACCAGAATAGGTCTCCAAGAGACCCAGTACTTC. Residues: CASTRIGLQETQYF.

This clone occurred a few times. The chain uses TRBV7-8 and TRBJ2-1, with TRBD1 as a possible D gene (5 bases). Germline CDR1 SGHVS, CDR2 FQNEAQ. The CDR3 totals 14 residues. Deletions cut 2 bases from V and 3 bases from J, with 8 bases between. The CDR3 protein is CASSLPGFYNEQFF. The CDR3 nucleotides read TGTGCCAGCAGCTTACCAGGGTTCTACAATGAGCAGTTCTTC.

This clone turned up a few times. J is TRBJ1-3 and V is TRBV28; maybe TRBD1 (6 bases). Germline V CDR1 and CDR2: MDHEN, SYDVKM. The CDR3 is 13 amino acids. Trimming took off 3 bases at V and 8 bases at J, with 11 bases between the two ends. The CDR3 DNA reads as TGTGCCAGCAGTTTCAGGGGCCGGGACACCATATATTTT. This sequence encodes CASSFRGRDTIYF.

As regards this clone: This specimen includes other DNA sequences encoding the same CDR3. V and J are TRBV9 and TRBJ2-2, with 11 bases aligning to TRBD2. Germline CDR1 is SGDLS and CDR2 is YYNGEE. The CDR3 totals 17 residues. V gave up 4 bases and J gave up 4 bases; unmatched junction bases: 9. CDR3 nucleotides: TGTGCCAGCAGCCCGGGATTAGCGGGAGGGTCCACCGGGGAGCTGTTTTTT. Translated, it gives CASSPGLAGGSTGELFF.

In this sample, this clone is large (0.1 to 1%). CDR3 sequence: CASSGQIGYTF. The CDR3 nucleotides read TGTGCCAGCAGTGGGCAGATTGGCTACACCTTC. This chain connects TRBV6-1 to TRBJ1-2; D is unresolved. V was pared by 4 bases and J by 7 bases, with 7 bases between. The CDR3 totals 11 residues. The germline V gene encodes CDR1 MNHNS and CDR2 SASEGT.

This clone appeared a few times. One end of the junction fails to match germline, which may point to a read error. The rearrangement links TRBV27 to TRBJ2-6, with D perhaps matching TRBD1 (5 bases). Germline values: CDR1 MNHEY, CDR2 SMNVEV (reference sequence). The CDR3 has 13 residues. The CDR3 nucleotides are TGTGCCAGCAGTTCTGGTGGGGCCAACGTCCTCACTTTC. Its protein product is CASSSGGANVLTF.

This clone was picked up a small number of times. The chain recombines TRBV28 with TRBJ2-3; TRBD2 aligns across 9 bases. In germline, CDR1 is MDHEN, CDR2 SYDVKM. The CDR3 runs to 16 residues. The J segment lost 1 base and the V segment lost 6 bases, leaving 8 bases of the junction unmatched. CDR3 coding DNA: TGTGCCAGCAGCGGTCTAGCGGGGTCCCGCACAGATACGCAGTATTTT. This encodes CASSGLAGSRTDTQYF.

The V call is TRBV20-1, the J call TRBJ1-2; 11 nucleotides agree with TRBD1. The CDR3 sequence is 13 residues long. Germline lookup yields CDR1 DFQATT and CDR2 SNEGSKA (reference sequence). After removal of 4 bases from V and 12 bases from J, the junction contained 10 bases not matched to a gene. CDR3 amino acids: CSAIPDRGLYNTF. The CDR3 bases are TGCAGTGCTATTCCGGACAGGGGGCTTTATAACACCTTC.

V is TRBV5-1 and J is TRBJ1-2; 9 bases fit TRBD1. V shed 5 bases, J shed 8 bases, and the junction held 13 bases outside the gene matches. Germline V gives CDR1 SGHRS, CDR2 YFSETQ. The CDR3 runs to 15 residues. CDR3 residues: CASRRPRQGVSGYTF. CDR3 nucleotides: TGCGCCAGCAGACGCCCCCGACAGGGGGTGAGCGGCTACACCTTC.

This clone appeared a few times. This chain joins TRBV6-6 and TRBJ1-1, with unresolved D. Germline V lookup: CDR1 MNHNY, CDR2 SVGAGI (reference sequence). This CDR3 has 14 amino acids. V shed 2 bases and J shed 5 bases, with 12 bases lying between them. The CDR3 is CASSYVGRQTEAFF. Written as DNA, the CDR3 is TGTGCCAGCAGTTACGTAGGCAGGCAAACTGAAGCTTTCTTT.

This clone was seen a single time. The chain employs TRBV5-1 and TRBJ2-7, with D possibly matching TRBD2 (6 bases). CDR1 and CDR2 (germline): SGHRS, YFSETQ. The CDR3 covers 15 residues. The V end lost 0 bases, the J end lost 0 bases, and 10 bases lay between the germline ends. This chain's CDR3 is CASSLDPGLSYEQYV. The CDR3 nucleotides are TGCGCCAGCAGCTTGGATCCGGGACTCTCCTACGAGCAGTACGTC.

The chain couples TRBV12-3 or TRBV12-4 to TRBJ1-1; D remains ambiguous. The CDR3 length is 14 residues. Trimming took off 2 bases at V and 1 base at J, with 8 bases between the two ends. The CDR3 loop is CASSLFGENTEAFF. The CDR3 nucleotides read TGTGCCAGCAGTTTATTTGGGGAGAACACTGAAGCTTTCTTT.

Worth noting for this clone: Other DNA sequences from this sample encode an identical CDR3 as well. The chain uses TRBV5-1 and TRBJ1-2; D is uncertain. Per germline, CDR1 SGHRS and CDR2 YFSETQ. CDR3 length equals 13 residues. Trimming took off 0 bases at V and 5 bases at J, with 8 bases between the two ends. CDR3 loop: CASSLAAGYGYTF. The CDR3 region has the DNA TGCGCCAGCAGCTTGGCCGCTGGATATGGCTACACCTTC.

V gene TRBV27 combines with J gene TRBJ1-2; D remains unclear. V shed 4 bases and J shed 7 bases, with 19 bases lying between them. The CDR3 is made up of 15 amino acids. Germline V gene lookup returns CDR1 MNHEY and CDR2 SMNVEV (reference sequence). CDR3 DNA: TGTGCCAGCAGTTACAAAGATCCCAGTTTGGGTGGCTACACCTTC. Encoded protein: CASSYKDPSLGGYTF.

This clone was seen a handful of times. The chain is built from TRBV6-1 and TRBJ2-5, with D unclear. V was clipped by 3 bases and J by 4 bases, with 9 bases between them. Germline V CDR1 and CDR2: MNHNS, SASEGT. This CDR3 contains 13 residues. CDR3 amino acids: CASSDWRTETQYF. In nucleotides, the CDR3 is TGTGCCAGCAGTGACTGGCGGACAGAGACCCAGTACTTC.

The chain is built from TRBV20-1 and TRBJ1-5; a possible D gene is TRBD1 (6 bases). CDR1 is DFQATT, CDR2 SNEGSKA, per germline (reference sequence). CDR3 length equals 16 residues. The V and J ends lost 3 bases and 0 bases respectively, with 15 bases between them. DNA of the CDR3: TGCAGTGCTAGCGTCCCAGGGGTAATTAGCAATCAGCCCCAGCATTTT. This gives the protein CSASVPGVISNQPQHF.

The chain combines TRBV6-1 with TRBJ2-7; a weak D match, TRBD1 (5 bases). Germline assignment: CDR1 MNHNS and CDR2 SASEGT. Trimming shortened V by 4 bases and J by 3 bases, and 16 bases separated the two germline ends. The CDR3 is 15 residues long. The CDR3 region is CASSVSRADFYEQYF. The CDR3 DNA reads as TGTGCCAGCAGTGTCTCCAGGGCTGATTTCTACGAGCAGTACTTC.

The rearrangement joins TRBV12-3 or TRBV12-4 to TRBJ1-6; D is perhaps TRBD1 (5 bases). CDR3 size: 12 residues. V was pared by 6 bases and J by 7 bases, with 7 bases between. Written as DNA, the CDR3 is TGTGCCAGCAGCCCAGGGAATTCACCCCTCCACTTT. Translated, it gives CASSPGNSPLHF.

This rearrangement joins TRBV7-6 to TRBJ2-7; 8 bases are a match to TRBD1. From germline, CDR1 is SGHVS and CDR2 FNYEAQ. This CDR3 contains 13 residues. Trimming cost V 5 bases and J 7 bases; bases outside gene matches: 7. In DNA, the CDR3 is TGTGCCAGCAGCGCCAGGGGGCAGGGGGAGCAGTACTTC. Protein: CASSARGQGEQYF.

The CDR3: CASSLASGGYEQYF. The CDR3 bases are TGCGCCAGCAGCTTGGCCTCAGGAGGCTACGAGCAGTACTTC. The gene calls are TRBV5-1 and TRBJ2-7, with TRBD2 as a possible D gene (5 bases). CDR3 length equals 14 residues. From germline, CDR1 is SGHRS and CDR2 YFSETQ. V lost 0 bases and J 3 bases, leaving 10 bases between the germline ends.